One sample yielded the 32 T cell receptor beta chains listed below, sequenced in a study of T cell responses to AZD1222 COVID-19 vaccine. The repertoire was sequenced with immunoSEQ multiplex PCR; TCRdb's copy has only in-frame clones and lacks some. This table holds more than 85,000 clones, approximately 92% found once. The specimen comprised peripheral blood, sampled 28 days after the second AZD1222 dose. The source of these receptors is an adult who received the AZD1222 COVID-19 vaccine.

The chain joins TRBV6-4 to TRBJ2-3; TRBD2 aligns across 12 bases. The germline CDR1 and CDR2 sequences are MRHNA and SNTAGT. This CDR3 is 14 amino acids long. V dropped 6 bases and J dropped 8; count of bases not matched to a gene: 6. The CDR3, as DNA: TGTGCCAGCAGCGGACTAGCGGGGACGGGTACGCAGTATTTT. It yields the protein CASSGLAGTGTQYF.

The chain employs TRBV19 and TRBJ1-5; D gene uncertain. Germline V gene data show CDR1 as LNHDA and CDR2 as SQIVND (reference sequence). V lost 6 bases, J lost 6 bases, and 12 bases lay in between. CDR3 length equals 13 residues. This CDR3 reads CASRRYVGQPQHF. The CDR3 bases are TGTGCCAGTAGAAGGTATGTCGGTCAGCCCCAGCATTTT.

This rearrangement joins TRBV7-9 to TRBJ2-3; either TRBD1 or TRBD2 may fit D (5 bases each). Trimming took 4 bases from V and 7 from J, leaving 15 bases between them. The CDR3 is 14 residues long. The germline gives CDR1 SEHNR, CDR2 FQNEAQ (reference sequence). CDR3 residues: CASSSGAAGNTQYF. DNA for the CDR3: TGTGCCAGCAGCTCCGGGGCCGCTGGGAATACGCAGTATTTT.

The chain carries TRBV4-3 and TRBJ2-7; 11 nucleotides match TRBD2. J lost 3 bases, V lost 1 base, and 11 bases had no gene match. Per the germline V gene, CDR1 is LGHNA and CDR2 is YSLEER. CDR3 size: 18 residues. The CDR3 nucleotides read TGCGCCAGCAGCCAAGGACTCTCTAGCGGGGGGACCCTCTACGAGCAGTACTTC. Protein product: CASSQGLSSGGTLYEQYF.

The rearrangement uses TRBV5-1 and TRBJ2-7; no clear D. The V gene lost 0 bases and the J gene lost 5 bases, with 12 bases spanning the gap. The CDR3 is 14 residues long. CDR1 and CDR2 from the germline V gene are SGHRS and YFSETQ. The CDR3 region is CASSLAGSRNEQYF. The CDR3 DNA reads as TGCGCCAGCAGCTTGGCTGGCAGTCGGAACGAGCAGTACTTC.

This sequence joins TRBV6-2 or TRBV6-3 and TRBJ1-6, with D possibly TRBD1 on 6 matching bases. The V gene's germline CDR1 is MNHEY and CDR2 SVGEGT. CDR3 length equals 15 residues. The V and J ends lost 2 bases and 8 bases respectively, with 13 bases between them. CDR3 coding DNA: TGTGCCAGCAGTTACGGGGCAGGGGATCATTCACCCCTCCACTTT. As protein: CASSYGAGDHSPLHF.

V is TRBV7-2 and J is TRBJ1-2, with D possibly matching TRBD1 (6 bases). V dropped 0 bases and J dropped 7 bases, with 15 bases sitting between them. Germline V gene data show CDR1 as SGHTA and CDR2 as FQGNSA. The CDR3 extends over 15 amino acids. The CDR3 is CASSLAYGGAGGYTF. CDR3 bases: TGTGCCAGCAGCTTAGCGTATGGGGGGGCCGGTGGCTACACCTTC.

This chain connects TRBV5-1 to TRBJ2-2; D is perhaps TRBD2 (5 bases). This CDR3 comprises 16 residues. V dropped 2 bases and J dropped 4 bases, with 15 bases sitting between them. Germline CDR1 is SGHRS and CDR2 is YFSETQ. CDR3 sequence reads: CASSFRGSGPTGELFF. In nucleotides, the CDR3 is TGCGCCAGCAGCTTTCGGGGATCCGGGCCCACCGGGGAGCTGTTTTTT.

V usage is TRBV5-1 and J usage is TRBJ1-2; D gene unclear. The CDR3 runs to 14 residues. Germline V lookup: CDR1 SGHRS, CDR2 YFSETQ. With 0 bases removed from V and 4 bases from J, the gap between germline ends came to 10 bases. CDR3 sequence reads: CASSLGQNLYGYTF. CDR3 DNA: TGCGCCAGCAGCTTGGGCCAGAACCTCTATGGCTACACCTTC.

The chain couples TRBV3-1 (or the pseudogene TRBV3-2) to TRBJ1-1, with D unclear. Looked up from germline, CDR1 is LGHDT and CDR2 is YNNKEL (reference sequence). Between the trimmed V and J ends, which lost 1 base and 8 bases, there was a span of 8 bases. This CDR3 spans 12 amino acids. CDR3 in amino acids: CASSQGLGEAFF. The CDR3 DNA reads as TGTGCCAGCAGCCAAGGTCTCGGAGAAGCTTTCTTT.

The CDR3 DNA reads as TGTGCCACCCGGGACAGGGGGTCTGATTCACCCCTCCACTTT. It specifies CATRDRGSDSPLHF. This chain uses TRBV10-3 with TRBJ1-6, with 11 bases that match TRBD1. The CDR3 is 14 residues long. Germline trimming cut 10 bases from V and 8 bases from J; bases unmatched to any gene: 7. CDR1 ENHRY and CDR2 SYGVKD come from the germline V gene.

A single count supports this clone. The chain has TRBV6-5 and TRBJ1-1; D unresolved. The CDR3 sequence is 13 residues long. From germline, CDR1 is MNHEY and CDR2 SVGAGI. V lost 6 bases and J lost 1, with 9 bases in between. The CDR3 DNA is TGTGCCAGCAGCCCCCCGGGGAACACTGAAGCTTTCTTT. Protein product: CASSPPGNTEAFF.

The CDR3 DNA follows: TGTGCCAGCAGCCAACCGGGACAGGTGACTTACGAGCAGTACTTC. It specifies CASSQPGQVTYEQYF. The chain links TRBV4-2 to TRBJ2-7, with 8 bases fitting TRBD1. The CDR3 is made up of 15 amino acids. The germline V gene encodes CDR1 LGHNA and CDR2 YNFKEQ. V shed 2 bases, J shed 4 bases, and the junction held 7 bases outside the gene matches.

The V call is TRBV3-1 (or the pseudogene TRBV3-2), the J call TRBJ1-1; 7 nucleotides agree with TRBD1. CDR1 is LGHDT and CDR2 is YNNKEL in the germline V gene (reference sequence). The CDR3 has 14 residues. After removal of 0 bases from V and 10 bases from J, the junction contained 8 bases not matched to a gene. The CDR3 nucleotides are TGTGCCAGCAGCCAAGAGTCGGGCCAGGGGGTAGCTTTCTTT. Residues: CASSQESGQGVAFF.

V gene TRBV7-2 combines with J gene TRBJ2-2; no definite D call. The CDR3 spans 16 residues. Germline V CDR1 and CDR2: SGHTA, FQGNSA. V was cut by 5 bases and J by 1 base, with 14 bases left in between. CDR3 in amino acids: CASSLNGPLNTGELFF. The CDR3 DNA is TGTGCCAGCAGCCTTAACGGACCGCTGAACACCGGGGAGCTGTTTTTT.

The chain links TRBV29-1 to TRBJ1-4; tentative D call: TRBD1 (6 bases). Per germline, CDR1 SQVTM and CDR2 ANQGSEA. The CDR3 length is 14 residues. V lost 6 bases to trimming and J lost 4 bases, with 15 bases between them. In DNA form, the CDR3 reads TGCAGCGTGACAAGGGGGGGATTTAATGAAAAACTGTTTTTT. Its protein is CSVTRGGFNEKLFF.

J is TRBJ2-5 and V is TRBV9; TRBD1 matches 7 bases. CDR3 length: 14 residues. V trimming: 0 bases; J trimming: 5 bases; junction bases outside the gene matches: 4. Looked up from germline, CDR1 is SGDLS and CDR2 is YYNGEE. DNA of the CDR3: TGTGCCAGCAGCGTAGAGGGGGCGCAGGAGACCCAGTACTTC. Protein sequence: CASSVEGAQETQYF. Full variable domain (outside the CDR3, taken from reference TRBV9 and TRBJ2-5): DSGVTQTPKHLITATGQRVTLRCSPRSGDLSVYWYQQSLDQGLQFLIQYYNGEERAKGNILERFSAQQFPDLHSELNLSSLELGDSALYFCASSVEGAQETQYFGPGTRLLVL.

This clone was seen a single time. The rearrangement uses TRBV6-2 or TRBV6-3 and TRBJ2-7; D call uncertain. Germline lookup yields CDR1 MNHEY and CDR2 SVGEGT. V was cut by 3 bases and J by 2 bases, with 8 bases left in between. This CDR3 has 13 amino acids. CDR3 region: CASSYSVTYEQYF. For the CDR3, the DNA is TGTGCCAGCAGTTATAGTGTTACCTACGAGCAGTACTTC.

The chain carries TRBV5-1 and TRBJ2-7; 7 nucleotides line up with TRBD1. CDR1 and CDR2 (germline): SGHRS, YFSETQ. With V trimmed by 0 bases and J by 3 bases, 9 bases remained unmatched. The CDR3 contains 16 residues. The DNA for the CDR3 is TGCGCCAGCAGCTTGGACCAGGGGGTTTATAGCTACGAGCAGTACTTC. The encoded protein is CASSLDQGVYSYEQYF.

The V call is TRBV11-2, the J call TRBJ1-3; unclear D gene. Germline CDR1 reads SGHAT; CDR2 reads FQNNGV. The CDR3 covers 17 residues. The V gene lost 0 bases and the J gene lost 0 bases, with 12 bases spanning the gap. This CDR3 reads CASSLDRAESSGNTIYF. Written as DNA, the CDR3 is TGTGCCAGCAGCTTAGATCGGGCGGAAAGCTCTGGAAACACCATATATTTT.

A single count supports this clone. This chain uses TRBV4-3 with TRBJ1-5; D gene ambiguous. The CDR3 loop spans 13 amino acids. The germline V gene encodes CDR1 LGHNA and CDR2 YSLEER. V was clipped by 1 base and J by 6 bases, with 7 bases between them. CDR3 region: CASSQGVSQPQHF. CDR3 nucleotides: TGCGCCAGCAGCCAAGGGGTCTCTCAGCCCCAGCATTTT.

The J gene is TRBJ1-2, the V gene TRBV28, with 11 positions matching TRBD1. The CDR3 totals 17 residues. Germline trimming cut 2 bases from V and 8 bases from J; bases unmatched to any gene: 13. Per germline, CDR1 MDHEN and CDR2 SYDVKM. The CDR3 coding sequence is TGTGCCAGCAGTTTAGCCGGGACAGGGGGTGTGGATTCGGGCTACACCTTC. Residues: CASSLAGTGGVDSGYTF.

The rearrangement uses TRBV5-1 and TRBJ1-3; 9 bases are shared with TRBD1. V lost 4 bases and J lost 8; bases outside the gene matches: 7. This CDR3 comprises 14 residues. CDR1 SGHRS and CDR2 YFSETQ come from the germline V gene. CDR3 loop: CASSLPGQGDTIYF. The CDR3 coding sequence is TGCGCCAGCAGCCTGCCGGGACAGGGTGACACCATATATTTT.

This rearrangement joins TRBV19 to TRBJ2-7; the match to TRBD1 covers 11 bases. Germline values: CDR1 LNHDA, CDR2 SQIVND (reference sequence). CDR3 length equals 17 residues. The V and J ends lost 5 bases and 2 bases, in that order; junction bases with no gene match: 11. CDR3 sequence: CASSWEAPGQGAYEQYF. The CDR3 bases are TGTGCCAGTAGTTGGGAAGCCCCGGGACAGGGGGCCTACGAGCAGTACTTC.

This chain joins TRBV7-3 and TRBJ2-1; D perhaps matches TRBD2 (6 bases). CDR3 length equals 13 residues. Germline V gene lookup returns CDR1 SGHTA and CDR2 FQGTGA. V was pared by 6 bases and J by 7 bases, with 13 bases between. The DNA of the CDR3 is TGTGCCAGCAGGGCCGACGGGGGTAATGAGCAGTTCTTC. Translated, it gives CASRADGGNEQFF.

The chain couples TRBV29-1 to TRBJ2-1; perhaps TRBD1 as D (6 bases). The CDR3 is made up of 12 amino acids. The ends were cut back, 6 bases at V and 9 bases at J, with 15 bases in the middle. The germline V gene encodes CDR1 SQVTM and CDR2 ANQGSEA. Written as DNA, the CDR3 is TGCAGCGTCACCAAGATAGGGGGTGAGCAGTTCTTC. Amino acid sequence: CSVTKIGGEQFF.

Here the CDR3 reads CASSSQKWTGDGNTGELFF. The DNA for the CDR3 is TGTGCCAGCAGCTCCCAGAAATGGACAGGGGACGGAAACACCGGGGAGCTGTTTTTT. The rearrangement links TRBV7-6 to TRBJ2-2; TRBD1 aligns across 9 bases. CDR1 and CDR2 (germline): SGHVS, FNYEAQ. V lost 4 bases to trimming and J lost 2 bases; unmatched junction nucleotides: 14. This CDR3 contains 19 residues.

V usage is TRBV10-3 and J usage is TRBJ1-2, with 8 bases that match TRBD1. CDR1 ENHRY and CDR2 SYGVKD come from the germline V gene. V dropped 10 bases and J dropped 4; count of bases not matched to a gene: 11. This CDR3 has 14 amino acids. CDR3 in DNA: TGTGCCAGCAGGAACTCGACAGGGGCCTATGGCTACACCTTC. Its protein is CASRNSTGAYGYTF.

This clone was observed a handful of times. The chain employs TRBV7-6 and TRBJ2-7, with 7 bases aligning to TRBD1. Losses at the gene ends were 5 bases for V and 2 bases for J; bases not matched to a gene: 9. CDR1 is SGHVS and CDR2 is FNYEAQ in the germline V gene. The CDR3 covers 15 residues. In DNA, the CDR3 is TGTGCCAGCAGCCAAGACAGGGCTGGACCCTACGAGCAGTACTTC. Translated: CASSQDRAGPYEQYF.

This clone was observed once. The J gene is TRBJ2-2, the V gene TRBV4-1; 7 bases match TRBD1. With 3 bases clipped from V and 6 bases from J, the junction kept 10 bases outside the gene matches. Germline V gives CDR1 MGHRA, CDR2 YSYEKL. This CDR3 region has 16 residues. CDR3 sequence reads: CASSHPDRASPGELFF. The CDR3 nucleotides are TGCGCCAGCAGCCATCCTGACAGGGCTAGTCCCGGGGAGCTGTTTTTT.

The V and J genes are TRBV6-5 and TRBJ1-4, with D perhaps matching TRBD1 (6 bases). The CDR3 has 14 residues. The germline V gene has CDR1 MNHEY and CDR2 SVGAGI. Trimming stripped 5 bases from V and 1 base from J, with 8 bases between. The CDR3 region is CASSRGETNEKLFF. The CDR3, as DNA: TGTGCCAGCAGTAGGGGGGAAACTAATGAAAAACTGTTTTTT.

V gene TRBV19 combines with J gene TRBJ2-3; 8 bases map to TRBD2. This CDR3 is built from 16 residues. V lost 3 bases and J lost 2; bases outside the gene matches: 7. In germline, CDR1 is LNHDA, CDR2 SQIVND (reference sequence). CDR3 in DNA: TGTGCCAGTAGTATCGCCGGGGGGGCCCCCACAGATACGCAGTATTTT. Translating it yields CASSIAGGAPTDTQYF.